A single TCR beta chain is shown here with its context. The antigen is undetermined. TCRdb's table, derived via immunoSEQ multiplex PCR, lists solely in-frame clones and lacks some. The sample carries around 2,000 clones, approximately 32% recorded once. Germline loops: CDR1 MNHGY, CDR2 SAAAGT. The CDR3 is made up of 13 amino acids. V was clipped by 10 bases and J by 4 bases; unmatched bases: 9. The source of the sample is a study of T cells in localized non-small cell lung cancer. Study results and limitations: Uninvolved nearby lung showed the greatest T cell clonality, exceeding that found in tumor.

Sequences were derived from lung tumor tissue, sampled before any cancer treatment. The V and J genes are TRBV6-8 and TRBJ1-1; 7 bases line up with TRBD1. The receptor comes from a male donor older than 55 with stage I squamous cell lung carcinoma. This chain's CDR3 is CAIRETGSTEAFF. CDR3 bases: TGTGCCATCAGGGAGACAGGGAGCACTGAAGCTTTCTTT.